These 2 T cell receptor beta chains were all obtained from the same sample, sequenced in a study of CD8 T cells in ankylosing spondylitis (TCRdb year 2017). Library prep was done by 5' RACE. Instrument on record: Illumina HiSeq 2500. The public reads were reanalyzed by TCRdb: fastp trimming at Q25, MiXCR alignment, in-frame beta chains only. Rows with a matching CDR3 protein are joined into one entry that keeps the most common DNA and genes. Present in this sample are approximately 130,000 distinct CDR3 sequences, 9.5% to 12% of which were seen just once. The top ten hold about 4% of the sample. Material for sequencing was blood, either unsorted or a sorted T cell fraction (not recorded which). The source of these receptors is a female donor with ankylosing spondylitis or in good health (not recorded which).

Points on this clonotype: Since a much larger clone is just one base distant, this may be a read error. J is TRBJ2-5 and V is TRBV29-1; D not resolved. Germline V lookup: CDR1 SQVTM, CDR2 ANQGSEA. This CDR3 has 13 amino acids. CDR3 sequence reads: CSVEMSNGETRYF. Written as DNA, the CDR3 is TGCAGCGTTGAGATGTCCAATGGAGAGACCCGGTACTTC.

This clonotype was seen repeatedly, ten times or more. The genes are TRBV5-5 and TRBJ2-1; D gene uncertain. CDR3 length equals 14 residues. The V end was cut by 0 bases, the J end by 3 bases, with 7 bases between. The germline V gene encodes CDR1 SGHKS and CDR2 YYEKEE (reference sequence). CDR3 in amino acids: CASSLGPNYNEQFF. Here the CDR3 DNA reads TGTGCCAGCAGCTTGGGGCCTAACTACAATGAGCAGTTCTTC.